This TCR beta chain was recovered during a study of cytomegalovirus exposure and HLA in healthy donors (dated by TCRdb to the late 2010s). Regarding the research as a whole: An earlier analysis of some 550 of the donors reported about 250 Gb of sequence data and roughly 100 million unique TCR beta sequences from 150 million to 200 million T cells. In a later genetic analysis, genome-wide SNP genotypes for about three fifths of the 666 donors were used, and that subset was treated as a discovery cohort. Typing coverage varied by locus: roughly 620-640 donors for A, B, C, DRB1 and DQB1; 522 for DQA1; around 570 for DPA1; approximately 490 for DPB1. Roughly five DR-DQ haplotypes were treated as single units for association and clustering because of strong linkage in the cohort. Every repertoire in the discovery cohort had been generated on one and the same sequencing platform. In the later analysis, no new phenotypic data were used to find candidate immune exposures; instead, reliance was placed on TCR beta sequences and their occurrence across donors. Donor age, sex, ethnicity and CMV serostatus were collected together with the repertoire data. High-throughput TCR immunosequencing, statistical association of individual TCRs with disease status, and machine learning were combined to predict cytomegalovirus infection status. In a later analysis, previously published TCR beta repertoires from more than 500 donors were re-analyzed and high-resolution HLA genotyping was added so that TCR occurrence patterns could be studied. In addition to the first cohort of roughly 700 subjects, a separate validation cohort of under 150 different subjects was used. Among 398 genotyped donors of the cohort, an average of approximately 230,000 unique TCR beta nucleotide sequences were sequenced per donor, 15% to 20% of them non-productive. To decide whether each TCR beta V gene segment behaved as functional or pseudogenic, an earlier analysis of approximately 590 of the donors relied on high-throughput TCR beta sequencing. The genetic ancestry cluster associated with self-reported Caucasian donors included roughly 84% of the 300 to 400 genotyped donors. HLA typing included class I and class II loci at four-digit resolution. An early release covering some 640 HLA-typed donors comprised about 310 gigabases of sequencing data and 85 million or so unique TCR sequences. The study aimed to test whether signatures of past pathogen exposure could be identified by cataloging public T cell receptors. The study used immunosequencing to profile the T cell repertoires of approximately 640 subjects and linked those repertoires to cytomegalovirus serostatus.

The cohort was made up of about 670 healthy bone marrow donors. All cohort members were sampled while nominally healthy, although unrecorded immune exposures were likely present. The donor tested CMV seronegative and was one of the 352 seronegative cohort members. A peripheral blood sample was collected from each donor, and TCR beta sequencing was performed on peripheral blood mononuclear cells. Genomic DNA extraction from the blood cell samples was performed with the Qiagen DNeasy Blood Extraction Kit. A remark on this clone: The antigen this receptor binds is unknown. Base qualities are not provided; no much larger clone lies one nucleotide away.

Receptors were amplified or captured by the immunoSEQ multiplex PCR assay. For the multiplex PCR, a mixture combining 60 forward primers for TCR Vbeta segments and 13 reverse primers for TCR Jbeta segments was used. The CDR3 region of rearranged TCR beta genes was amplified from genomic DNA by a multiplex PCR assay. The amplified TCR beta libraries were sequenced on the Illumina HiSeq System as 87-base-pair reads. Concerning the study's data processing: A later analysis counted some 74 million unique TCR beta chains across the 666 repertoires, and roughly 10 million of these chains were shared by at least two donors. To remove PCR and sequencing errors, raw reads were error-corrected and collapsed into unique sequences using a nearest-neighbor algorithm that merged closely related sequences. V, D and J gene segments were assigned by aligning CDR3 sequences to IMGT reference sequences. Each retained sequence needed at least a six-nucleotide match to both a V gene segment and a J gene segment. A rearrangement counted as productive if the CDR3 had no stop codons and remained in frame with V and J, and every other rearrangement counted as non-productive. CDR3 was defined by IMGT convention, running from the second conserved V-encoded cysteine to the conserved J-encoded phenylalanine. In an earlier analysis of around 600 of the donors, sequences lacking an unambiguous match to a single V gene segment were excluded. In an earlier analysis of almost 600 of the donors, a V segment was called functional when productive rearrangements were above 56.7%, and segregating when the standard deviation between donors exceeded 5%. A statistical classification framework was developed to diagnose cytomegalovirus status using the catalog of TCR beta chain sequences. V and J gene assignment, in a later analysis, came from comparing TCR nucleotide sequences with IMGT/GENE-DB human TR gene sequences. The TCRdist pipeline was used in a later analysis to assign CDR3 sequences and most-parsimonious VDJ recombination scenarios. In a later analysis, every TCR beta chain was defined by the combination of its CDR3 amino acid sequence and its V-gene family, and reads without a unique V-gene family were dropped. As a way to deal with suspected cross-contamination and a sequencing artifact, a later analysis dropped hundreds of nucleotide sequences that were highly shared and had low generation probability. For each public chain, a later analysis derived a clonal expansion index from normalized ranks of inferred template counts within each repertoire. A later analysis computed generation probabilities with a VDJ recombination model fitted to out-of-frame rearrangements, and checked the results against IGoR. In a later analysis, hypergeometric tests were used to score TCR-TCR, TCR-HLA and TCR-CMV co-occurrence, with a repertoire-size bias correction applied to TCR pairs. In a later analysis, false discovery rates were estimated by permuting HLA or CMV assignments 20 times. In a later analysis, co-occurring TCRs were grouped using DBSCAN, with TCRdist sequence similarity added in when clustering inside HLA-allele-positive subsets. Repertoires with fewer than 30,000 or more than 120,000 public chains, plus five repertoires with anomalous nucleotide sharing, were excluded from co-occurrence clustering. This is the immuneACCESS table as TCRdb keeps it, with only in-frame sequences that have V and J called. A part of the clones is gone; compared with another copy, unresolved V genes explain less than half, and the rest is unexplained. The V and J calls and clone size come from that table; D and trimming were worked out from the DNA. In all, the sample holds about 180,000 clones, and over 75% of those were seen once. The ten largest clonotypes hold approximately 2.1% of the sample.

The CDR3 runs 17 amino acids, cysteine and phenylalanine included. The DNA shown is the 51-base CDR3, in frame from base 1. Trimming removed 0 bases from V and 5 bases from J; the gene matches leave 11 bases unexplained. Based on the germline V gene, the CDR1 and CDR2 sequences are SGHRS and YFSETQ. What the research found in general, with its limitations: The classifier was reported to diagnose cytomegalovirus status with high specificity and sensitivity in both the original and validation cohorts. When HLA alleles, especially DR and DQ, strongly co-occurred, TCR associations were difficult to assign to individual alleles. In an earlier analysis of around 500 of the donors, most TCR beta V segments appeared in productive rearrangements about 87% or about 30% of the time, broadly matching IMGT annotations. In a later analysis, HLA-associated TCR beta chains showed more clonal expansion and lower generation probabilities than non-associated chains that were equally common. In a later analysis, 16,951 TCR beta sequences were associated with specific HLA alleles at a false discovery rate of 0.05. In this cohort, only TCR beta chains were sequenced, and detectable features were limited by the absence of alpha or paired-chain data. Most TCR sequences were observed very rarely across donors, whereas some public TCRs were present in many individuals. In a later analysis, TCR association rates were found to vary across HLA loci, with the most associated TCRs seen for DRB1 alleles and the fewest for HLA-C alleles. In vitro tests confirmed that a few of the cytomegalovirus-associated TCR beta chains recognize cytomegalovirus antigens. It was suggested by the authors that the approach could potentially be generalized to other disease states and immunological phenotypes. In a later genetic analysis, fewer N-insertions in productive TCRs were reported among donors in an Asian-associated ancestry cluster than the roughly 700-donor mean. Most CMV-associated TCR beta chains appeared to be HLA-restricted in a later analysis, and the HLA associations seemed to be driven largely by CMV exposure. Correlated functional status among segregating V segments might be attributable to linkage disequilibrium, but an unknown experimental factor could not be ruled out. Presence/absence analyses assumed roughly uniform sequencing depth across donors, an assumption that may not hold. For the cohort, immune exposure information was limited to CMV serostatus. The study gave a list of 150 to 200 TCR beta chains associated with cytomegalovirus. According to a later analysis, parvovirus B19, influenza, CMV and Epstein-Barr virus appeared linked to several top co-occurrence clusters. Some IMGT-functional V segments, including TRBV6-2 and TRBV6-3, could not be distinguished by the 87-base-pair reads and were therefore excluded. Because HLA typing was missing for some donors at each locus, association tests included only the typed subset. A group of highly shared sequence variants was considered likely to be a technical artifact of the sequencing pipeline. An association between a missense DCLRE1C variant and V-gene and J-gene trimming of TCR beta chains was found in a later genetic analysis and replicated in an independent cohort. Because counts were too low, roughly 16 rarely observed V segments, including chromosome 9 orphons, were left out of the earlier analysis of a few hundred of the donors. A further reported finding was that TCR beta sequences accurately predicted the HLA-A and HLA-B alleles for most subjects in the first cohort.

The TCR comes from a woman in her 30s in good health and CMV-seronegative. The rearranged chain carries TRBV5-1 and TRBJ2-5, with 9 bases aligning to TRBD2. Sequencing was carried out using PBMCs. This receptor carries the CDR3 CASSLGIAGAGLETQYF. The nucleotide sequence is TGCGCCAGCAGCTTGGGGATAGCGGGGGCTGGGTTGGAGACCCAGTACTTC.